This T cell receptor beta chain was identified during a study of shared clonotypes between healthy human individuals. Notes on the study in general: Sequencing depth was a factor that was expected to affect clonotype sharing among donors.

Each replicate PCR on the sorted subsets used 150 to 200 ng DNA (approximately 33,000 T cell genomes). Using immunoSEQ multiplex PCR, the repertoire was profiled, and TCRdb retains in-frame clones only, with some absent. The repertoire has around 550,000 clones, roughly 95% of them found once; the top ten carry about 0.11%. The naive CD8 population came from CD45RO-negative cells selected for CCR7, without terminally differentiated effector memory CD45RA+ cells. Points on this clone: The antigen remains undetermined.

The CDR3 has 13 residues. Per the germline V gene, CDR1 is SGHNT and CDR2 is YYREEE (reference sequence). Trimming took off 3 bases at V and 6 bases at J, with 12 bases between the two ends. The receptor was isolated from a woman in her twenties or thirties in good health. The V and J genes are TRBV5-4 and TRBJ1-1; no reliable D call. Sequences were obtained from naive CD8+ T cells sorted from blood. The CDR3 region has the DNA TGTGCCAGCAGCTCAGGTGGAGGGCCTGAAGCTTTCTTT. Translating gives CASSSGGGPEAFF.